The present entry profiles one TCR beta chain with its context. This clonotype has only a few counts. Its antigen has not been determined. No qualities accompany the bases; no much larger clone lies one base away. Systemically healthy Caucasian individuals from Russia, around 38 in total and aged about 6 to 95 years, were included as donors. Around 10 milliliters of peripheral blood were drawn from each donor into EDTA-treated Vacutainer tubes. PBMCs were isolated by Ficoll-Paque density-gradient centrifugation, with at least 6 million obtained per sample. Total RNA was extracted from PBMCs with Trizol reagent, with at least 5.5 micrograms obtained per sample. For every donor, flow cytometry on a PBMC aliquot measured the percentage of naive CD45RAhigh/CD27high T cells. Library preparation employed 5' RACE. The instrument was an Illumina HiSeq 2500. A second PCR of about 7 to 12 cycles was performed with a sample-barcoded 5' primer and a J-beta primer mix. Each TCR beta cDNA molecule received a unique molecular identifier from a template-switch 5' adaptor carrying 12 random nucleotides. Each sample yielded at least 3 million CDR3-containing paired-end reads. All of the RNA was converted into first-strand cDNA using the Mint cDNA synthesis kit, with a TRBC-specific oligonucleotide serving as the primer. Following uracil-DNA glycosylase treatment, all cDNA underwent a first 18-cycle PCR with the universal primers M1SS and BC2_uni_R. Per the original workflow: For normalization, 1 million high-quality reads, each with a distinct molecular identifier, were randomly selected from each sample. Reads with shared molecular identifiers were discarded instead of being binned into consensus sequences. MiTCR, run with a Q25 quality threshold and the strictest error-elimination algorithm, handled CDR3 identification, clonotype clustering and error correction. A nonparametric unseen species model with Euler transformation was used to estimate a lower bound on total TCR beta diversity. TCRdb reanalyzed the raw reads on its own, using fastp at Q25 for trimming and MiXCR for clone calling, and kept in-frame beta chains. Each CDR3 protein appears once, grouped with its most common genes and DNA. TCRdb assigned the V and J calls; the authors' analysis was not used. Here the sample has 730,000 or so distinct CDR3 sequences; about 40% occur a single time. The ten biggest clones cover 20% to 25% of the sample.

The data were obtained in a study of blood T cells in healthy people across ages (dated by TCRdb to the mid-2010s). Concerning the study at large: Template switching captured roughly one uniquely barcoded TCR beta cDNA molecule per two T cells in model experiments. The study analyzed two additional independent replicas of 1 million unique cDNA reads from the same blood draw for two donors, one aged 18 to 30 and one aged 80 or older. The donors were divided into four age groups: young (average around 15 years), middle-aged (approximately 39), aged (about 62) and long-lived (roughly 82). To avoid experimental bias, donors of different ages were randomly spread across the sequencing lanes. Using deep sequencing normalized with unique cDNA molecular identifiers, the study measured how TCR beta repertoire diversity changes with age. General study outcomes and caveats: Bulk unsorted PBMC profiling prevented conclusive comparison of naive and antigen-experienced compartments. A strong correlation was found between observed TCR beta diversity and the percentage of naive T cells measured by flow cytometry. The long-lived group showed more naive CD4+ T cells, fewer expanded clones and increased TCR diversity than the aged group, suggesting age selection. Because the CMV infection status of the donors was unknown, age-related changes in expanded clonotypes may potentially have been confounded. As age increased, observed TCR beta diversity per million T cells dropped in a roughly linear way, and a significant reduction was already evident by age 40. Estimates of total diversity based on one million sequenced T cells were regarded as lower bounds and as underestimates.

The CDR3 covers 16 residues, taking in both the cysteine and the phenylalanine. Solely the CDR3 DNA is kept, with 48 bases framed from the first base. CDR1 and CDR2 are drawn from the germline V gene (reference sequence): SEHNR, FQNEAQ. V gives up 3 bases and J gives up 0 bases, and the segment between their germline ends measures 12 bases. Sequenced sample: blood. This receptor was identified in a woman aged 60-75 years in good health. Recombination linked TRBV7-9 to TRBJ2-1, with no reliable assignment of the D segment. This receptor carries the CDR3 CASSLRLNLSYNEQFF. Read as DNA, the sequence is TGTGCCAGCAGCTTGCGGTTAAACCTCTCCTACAATGAGCAGTTCTTC.